This T cell receptor beta chain was retrieved from a study of blood T cell repertoires in COVID-19. Across the study: Some COVID-19 samples were acute and others convalescent; all came from the United States, Italy and Spain. PBMCs, B-cell-depleted T cells, or T cells provided the cDNA or gDNA that made up the material.

CDR1 is SGHTA, CDR2 FQGNSA, per germline. The CDR3 totals 15 residues. V trimming: 5 bases; J trimming: 3 bases; junction bases outside the gene matches: 7. Authors' processing steps: The authors estimated nucleated cell counts from reference gene primer amplification. Some clones are missing from TCRdb's copy, which holds only in-frame ones; the method was immunoSEQ multiplex PCR. V and J calls and clone size are as listed in that table; D and trimming were resolved from the DNA. The sample carries 15,000 to 20,000 clones, around 80% recorded once. The sample taken for sequencing was peripheral blood. The TCR was taken from a human donor in a cohort sampled during active COVID-19. The chain is built from TRBV7-2 and TRBJ2-7; 10 nucleotides align to TRBD1. CDR3 in DNA: TGTGCCAGCAGCCAGACAGGGGGCAATCTCTACGAGCAGTACTTC. Amino acids: CASSQTGGNLYEQYF.